These 8 T cell receptor beta chains were sequenced from one sample in a study of T cells after yellow fever vaccination. TCRdb analysed the 5' RACE reads with MiXCR anew, one entry per CDR3 protein. The sample comprises under 250,000 distinct CDR3 sequences, around 3.1% of which are singletons, and 3.2% rests with the top ten. Sequenced material: CD4+ T cells sorted from PBMCs, taken 10 days after the yellow fever booster vaccination. The source of these receptors is a man younger than 35 who received the YFV17D yellow fever vaccine.

This clonotype occurred many times. The chain combines TRBV7-2 with TRBJ2-5; D call uncertain. The CDR3 consists of 12 residues. V lost 5 bases and J 2 bases, leaving 6 bases between the germline ends. CDR1 and CDR2 from the germline V gene are SGHTA and FQGNSA. In DNA form, the CDR3 reads TGTGCCAGCAGCAAACAGCAAGAGACCCAGTACTTC. It encodes CASSKQQETQYF.

The chain recombines TRBV7-2 with TRBJ1-2, with D tentatively TRBD1 (6 bases). Germline lookup yields CDR1 SGHTA and CDR2 FQGNSA. The V end was cut by 4 bases, the J end by 6 bases, with 18 bases between. The CDR3 runs 15 residues. CDR3 sequence: CASSSLYGGLNGYTF. The CDR3 nucleotides read TGTGCCAGCAGCTCCCTCTATGGGGGGCTGAATGGCTACACCTTC.

This clonotype was recorded many times. The V call is TRBV20-1, the J call TRBJ2-5, with D perhaps TRBD2 (6 bases). Germline CDR1 and CDR2: DFQATT and SNEGSKA (reference sequence). Trimming pared 3 bases from V and 1 base from J, leaving 12 bases between. The CDR3 spans 14 residues. CDR3 loop: CSARPRDFQETQYF. CDR3 bases: TGCAGTGCTAGGCCCCGGGACTTCCAAGAGACCCAGTACTTC.

Ten or more counts support this clonotype. The genes are TRBV11-1 and TRBJ2-4, with D maybe TRBD1 (6 bases). Germline loops: CDR1 SGHAT, CDR2 FQDESV (reference sequence). CDR3 size: 21 residues. V lost 5 bases, J lost 1 base, and 30 bases lay in between. The CDR3 DNA follows: TGTGCCAGCAGCGGTACAGGCCAGGGGAGCGACGGGTTACGTGCCAAAAACATTCAGTACTTC. It encodes CASSGTGQGSDGLRAKNIQYF. The complete variable domain, with remaining parts taken from reference TRBV11-1 and TRBJ2-4, reads EAEVAQSPRYKITEKSQAVAFWCDPISGHATLYWYRQILGQGPELLVQFQDESVVDDSQLPKDRFSAERLKGVDSTLKIQPAELGDSAMYLCASSGTGQGSDGLRAKNIQYFGAGTRLSVL.

The sample holds a few counts of this clonotype. The chain carries TRBV20-1 and TRBJ1-1, with D possibly TRBD1 on 5 matching bases. From germline, CDR1 is DFQATT and CDR2 SNEGSKA (reference sequence). V was cut by 0 bases and J by 0 bases, with 8 bases left in between. The CDR3 is 14 amino acids. CDR3 sequence (DNA): TGCAGTGCTAGAGATCAGGGTTTGAACACTGAAGCTTTCTTT. Residues: CSARDQGLNTEAFF.

Ten or more counts support this clonotype. The chain recombines TRBV5-4 with TRBJ2-1; 8 positions agree with TRBD2. Per the germline V gene, CDR1 is SGHNT and CDR2 is YYREEE (reference sequence). Trimming cost V 4 bases and J 12 bases; bases outside gene matches: 9. The CDR3 length is 13 residues. The CDR3 region has the DNA TGTGCCAGCAGCCCCACCCCAACTAGCGGGCAGTTCTTC. Its protein is CASSPTPTSGQFF.

This clonotype was picked up many times. V is TRBV7-9 and J is TRBJ1-5; D not resolved. V was shortened by 1 base and J by 4 bases, with 17 bases between the two germline ends. This CDR3 has 17 residues. Per the germline V gene, CDR1 is SEHNR and CDR2 is FQNEAQ (reference sequence). The CDR3 DNA reads as TGTGCCAGCAGCTTAGATAGCCTGGGGTCGGGGAATCAGCCCCAGCATTTT. Its protein product is CASSLDSLGSGNQPQHF.

This clonotype came up a few times. The chain uses TRBV24-1 and TRBJ2-1; maybe TRBD2 (5 bases). There are 14 residues in the CDR3. Trimming left V 4 bases short and J 8 bases short, with 14 bases between. Germline V CDR1 and CDR2: KGHDR, SFDVKD. This CDR3 is CATSDPTGMDEQFF. CDR3 DNA: TGTGCCACCAGTGACCCGACGGGAATGGATGAGCAGTTCTTC.